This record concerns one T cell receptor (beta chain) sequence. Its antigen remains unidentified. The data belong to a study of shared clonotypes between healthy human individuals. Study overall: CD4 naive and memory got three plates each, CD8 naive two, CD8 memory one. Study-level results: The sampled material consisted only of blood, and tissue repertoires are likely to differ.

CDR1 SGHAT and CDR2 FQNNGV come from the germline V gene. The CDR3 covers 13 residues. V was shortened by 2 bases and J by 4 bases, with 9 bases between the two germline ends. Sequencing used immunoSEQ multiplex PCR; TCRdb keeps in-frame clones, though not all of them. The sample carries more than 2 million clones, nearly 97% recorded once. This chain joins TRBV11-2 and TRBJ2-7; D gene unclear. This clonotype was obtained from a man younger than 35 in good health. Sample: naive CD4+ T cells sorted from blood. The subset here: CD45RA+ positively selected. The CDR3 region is CASSLSQIYEQYF. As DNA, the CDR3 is TGTGCCAGCAGCTTATCACAGATATACGAGCAGTACTTC.